A single sample gave rise to the 21 T cell receptor beta chains below, sequenced in a study of blood T cell repertoires in COVID-19. Libraries were prepared by immunoSEQ multiplex PCR; TCRdb keeps only in-frame clonotypes and omits some of them. This table holds approximately 63,000 clones, roughly nine tenths found once. Sequencing was done on a sample of peripheral blood. These receptors all stem from a woman in her sixties with COVID-19, enrolled during active disease.

The V and J genes are TRBV6-5 and TRBJ1-2, with D hard to call. This CDR3 is built from 15 residues. The V end lost 0 bases, the J end lost 2 bases, and 10 bases lay between the germline ends. Germline V gene sequence: CDR1 MNHEY, CDR2 SVGAGI. The CDR3: CASSYSRSENYGYTF. DNA of the CDR3: TGTGCCAGCAGTTACTCGAGGTCAGAGAACTATGGCTACACCTTC.

The rearrangement uses TRBV6-6 and TRBJ2-7; 7 positions match TRBD1. Losses at the gene ends were 5 bases for V and 5 bases for J; bases not matched to a gene: 6. The germline V gene has CDR1 MNHNY and CDR2 SVGAGI (reference sequence). There are 13 residues in the CDR3. CDR3 DNA sequence: TGTGCCAGCAGTCAGAAGACAGGGAACGAGCAGTACTTC. Its translation is CASSQKTGNEQYF.

The J gene is TRBJ1-2, the V gene TRBV27; tentative D call: TRBD1 (5 bases). This CDR3 is 13 amino acids long. Per germline, CDR1 MNHEY and CDR2 SMNVEV (reference sequence). V was shortened by 3 bases and J by 2 bases, with 7 bases between the two germline ends. The DNA for the CDR3 is TGTGCCAGCAGTTTCGCAGGGAACTATGGCTACACCTTC. Amino acids: CASSFAGNYGYTF.

The V gene is TRBV20-1, the J gene TRBJ2-1; no clear D. This CDR3 has 13 amino acids. The V end lost 3 bases, the J end lost 4 bases, and 10 bases lay between the germline ends. The V gene's germline CDR1 is DFQATT and CDR2 SNEGSKA (reference sequence). This CDR3 reads CSASWQAYNEQFF. The CDR3 DNA is TGCAGTGCTAGTTGGCAGGCATACAATGAGCAGTTCTTC.

The rearrangement links TRBV19 to TRBJ1-2; D uncertain. The CDR3 is 15 residues long. V lost 7 bases to trimming and J lost 2 bases, with 17 bases between them. CDR1 and CDR2 from the germline V gene are LNHDA and SQIVND (reference sequence). CDR3 sequence reads: CASTWVERKNYGYTF. DNA for the CDR3: TGTGCCAGTACTTGGGTGGAGCGGAAGAACTATGGCTACACCTTC.

DNA for the CDR3: TGTGCCAGCAGCCGGGATGGGTTGAGCAATCAGCCCCAGCATTTT. Translated, it gives CASSRDGLSNQPQHF. The chain joins TRBV5-4 to TRBJ1-5; D gene unclear. This CDR3 is built from 15 residues. With 4 bases removed from V and 1 base from J, the gap between germline ends came to 12 bases. Germline CDR1 SGHNT, CDR2 YYREEE (reference sequence).

This chain uses TRBV3-1 (or the pseudogene TRBV3-2) with TRBJ2-1, with TRBD2 identical over 8 bases. Germline V CDR1 and CDR2: LGHDT, YNNKEL (reference sequence). The CDR3 contains 14 residues. With 4 bases clipped from V and 9 bases from J, the junction kept 8 bases outside the gene matches. This CDR3 reads CASSPTSGSSEQFF. Here the CDR3 DNA reads TGTGCCAGCAGCCCCACGAGCGGGAGCAGTGAGCAGTTCTTC.

The chain combines TRBV5-6 with TRBJ1-1; no clear D. Germline CDR1 SGHDT, CDR2 YYEEEE. The length of the CDR3 is 15 residues. V was cut by 4 bases and J by 1 base, with 14 bases left in between. CDR3 nucleotides: TGTGCCAGCAGCCCCCTTGCGACATCGAACACTGAAGCTTTCTTT. Protein sequence: CASSPLATSNTEAFF.

This rearrangement joins TRBV7-9 to TRBJ2-4, with unresolved D. CDR1 and CDR2 (germline): SEHNR, FQNEAQ (reference sequence). The V and J ends lost 5 bases and 0 bases respectively, with 11 bases between them. CDR3 length: 15 amino acids. This CDR3 is CASSPTELAKNIQYF. The CDR3 DNA is TGTGCCAGCAGCCCGACGGAGCTAGCCAAAAACATTCAGTACTTC.

The genes are TRBV19 and TRBJ1-1; D may be TRBD1 (5 bases). The CDR3 contains 13 residues. The germline CDR1 and CDR2 sequences are LNHDA and SQIVND (reference sequence). Trimming left V 3 bases short and J 3 bases short, with 8 bases between. CDR3 protein: CASSILGDTEAFF. The DNA for the CDR3 is TGTGCCAGTAGTATTTTAGGGGACACTGAAGCTTTCTTT.

Note on this clone: One junction end disagrees with the germline gene, perhaps due to a read error. The genes are TRBV7-2 and TRBJ1-2; D might be TRBD1 (6 bases). The CDR3 loop spans 10 amino acids. Germline-derived CDR1 and CDR2 are SGHTA and FQGNSA. The CDR3 sequence is CASSLEDSLF. The CDR3 bases are TGTGCCAGCAGCCTCGAGGACAGCCTCTTC.

This sequence joins TRBV25-1 and TRBJ2-5, with a weak D call TRBD1 (5 bases). The germline V gene encodes CDR1 MGHDK and CDR2 SYGVNS. CDR3 size: 14 residues. Deletions cut 1 base from V and 4 bases from J, with 10 bases between. CDR3 nucleotide sequence: TGTGCCAGCAGTGAATTGGTAGGGGCAGAGACCCAGTACTTC. Its translation: CASSELVGAETQYF.

The chain is built from TRBV28 and TRBJ1-4, with 8 positions matching TRBD1. The CDR3 is 12 amino acids. Losses at the gene ends were 11 bases for V and 11 bases for J; bases not matched to a gene: 10. From germline, CDR1 is MDHEN and CDR2 SYDVKM. Here the CDR3 DNA reads TGTGCCGGCCAGGGGGCGGCTGGGAAACTGTTTTTT. This codes for CAGQGAAGKLFF. Combining the CDR3 with reference TRBV28 and TRBJ1-4 gives the whole variable domain DVKVTQSSRYLVKRTGEKVFLECVQDMDHENMFWYRQDPGLGLRLIYFSYDVKMKEKGDIPEGYSVSREKKERFSLILESASTNQTSMYLCAGQGAAGKLFFGSGTQLSVL.

The chain uses TRBV4-3 and TRBJ2-4, with 9 bases that match TRBD1. In germline, CDR1 is LGHNA, CDR2 YSLEER. The CDR3 totals 18 residues. The trim removed 1 base at V and 1 base at J, leaving 8 bases unmatched. The CDR3 loop reads CASSQGPGQGLAKNIQYF. The CDR3 nucleotides read TGCGCCAGCAGCCAAGGTCCGGGACAGGGATTGGCCAAAAACATTCAGTACTTC.

J is TRBJ1-2 and V is TRBV25-1; D ambiguous. Germline V gene data show CDR1 as MGHDK and CDR2 as SYGVNS. There are 12 residues in the CDR3. With 6 bases removed from V and 9 bases from J, the gap between germline ends came to 14 bases. The CDR3 region is CASRGSGVSYTF. CDR3 sequence (DNA): TGTGCCAGCAGGGGCAGCGGGGTTAGCTACACCTTC.

This clone was detected only once. J is TRBJ1-6 and V is TRBV9, with 8 nucleotides matching TRBD1. The CDR3 sequence is 13 residues long. V shed 4 bases and J 14 bases; nucleotides not matched to a gene: 8. Germline CDR1 and CDR2: SGDLS and YYNGEE. The CDR3, as DNA: TGTGCCAGCAGCTTTCGGACAGGGAACACCCTCCACTTT. Its protein product is CASSFRTGNTLHF.

The gene calls are TRBV6-5 and TRBJ2-4; TRBD1 aligns across 9 bases. CDR3 length equals 14 residues. Germline V CDR1 and CDR2: MNHEY, SVGAGI. V was pared by 4 bases and J by 10 bases, with 8 bases of the junction left unmatched. CDR3 loop: CASSSNRGPGIQYF. Here the CDR3 DNA reads TGTGCCAGCAGTTCCAACAGGGGGCCTGGGATTCAGTACTTC.

The chain couples TRBV7-2 to TRBJ2-1; TRBD2 matches 11 bases. The CDR3 loop spans 18 amino acids. Losses at the gene ends were 3 bases for V and 0 bases for J; bases not matched to a gene: 7. The V gene's germline CDR1 is SGHTA and CDR2 FQGNSA. Written as DNA, the CDR3 is TGTGCCAGCAGCTTTAGCGGGAGGGCCCCAAGCTCCTACAATGAGCAGTTCTTC. This sequence encodes CASSFSGRAPSSYNEQFF.

This rearrangement joins TRBV11-2 to TRBJ1-2; a weak D match, TRBD1 (6 bases). Germline V gene lookup returns CDR1 SGHAT and CDR2 FQNNGV. Between the trimmed V and J ends, which lost 5 bases and 4 bases, there was a span of 11 bases. CDR3 length equals 13 residues. As DNA, the CDR3 is TGTGCCAGCAGCCCTCAGGGGAGCTATGGCTACACCTTC. Translated: CASSPQGSYGYTF.

This clone was detected only once. J is TRBJ2-5 and V is TRBV27; 9 bases are shared with TRBD1. After removal of 5 bases from V and 7 bases from J, the junction contained 5 bases not matched to a gene. The germline V gene has CDR1 MNHEY and CDR2 SMNVEV (reference sequence). The length of the CDR3 is 13 residues. The CDR3 here is CASSRTGEATQYF. In nucleotides, the CDR3 is TGTGCCAGCAGTCGGACAGGGGAGGCGACCCAGTACTTC.

This sequence joins TRBV5-6 and TRBJ1-6, with TRBD1 matching over 10 bases. Germline V gives CDR1 SGHDT, CDR2 YYEEEE. The V segment lost 7 bases and the J segment 9 bases; nucleotides outside the gene matches: 7. The CDR3 spans 14 residues. CDR3 nucleotides: TGTGCCAGCCTCGGGACAGGGGCCGCTTCACCCCTCCACTTT. Protein product: CASLGTGAASPLHF. Drawing the rest from reference TRBV5-6 and TRBJ1-6, the complete variable domain is DAGVTQSPTHLIKTRGQQVTLRCSPKSGHDTVSWYQQALGQGPQFIFQYYEEEERQRGNFPDRFSGHQFPNYSSELNVNALLLGDSALYLCASLGTGAASPLHFGNGTRLTVT.